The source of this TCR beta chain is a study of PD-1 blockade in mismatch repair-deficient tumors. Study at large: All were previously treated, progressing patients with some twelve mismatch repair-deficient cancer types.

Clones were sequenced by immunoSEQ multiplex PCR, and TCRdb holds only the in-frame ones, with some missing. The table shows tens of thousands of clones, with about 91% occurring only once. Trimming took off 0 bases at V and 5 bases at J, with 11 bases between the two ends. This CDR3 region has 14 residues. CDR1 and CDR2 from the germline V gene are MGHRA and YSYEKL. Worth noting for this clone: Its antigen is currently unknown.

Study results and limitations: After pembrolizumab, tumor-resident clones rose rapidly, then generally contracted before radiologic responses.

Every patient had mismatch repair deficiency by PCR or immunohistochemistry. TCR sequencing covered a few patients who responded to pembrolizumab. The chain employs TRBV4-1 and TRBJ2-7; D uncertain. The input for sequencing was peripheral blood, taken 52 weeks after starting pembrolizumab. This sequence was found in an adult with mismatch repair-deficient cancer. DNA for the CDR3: TGCGCCAGCAGCCAAGAATGGCTAGTAGACGAGCAGTACTTC. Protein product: CASSQEWLVDEQYF.